The T cell receptor (beta chain) described here comes from a study of regulatory T cells in long-lasting Graves disease. This sample's time point: persistent/refractory GD, antithyroid drugs over 5 years with positive TRAb. The TCR library was prepared using RNA isolated from PBMCs. This clonotype appeared a few times. Building of the TCR beta libraries involved iRepertoire HTBI primers and Arm-PCR of CDR3 regions. TCRdb recomputed calls from the multiplex PCR reads with MiXCR, one row per CDR3 protein. The sample consists of 400,000 to 500,000 distinct CDR3 sequences, around 20% of them appearing once. This TCR was recovered from a female donor with Graves disease. The sample in question was peripheral blood mononuclear cells (PBMCs), obtained when the disease was refractory, from a patient treated with antithyroid drugs.

CDR3 region: CASSFSRHNEQFF. CDR3 coding DNA: TGTGCCAGCAGTTTCTCCAGGCACAATGAGCAGTTCTTC. The chain carries TRBV27 and TRBJ2-1, with D hard to call. This CDR3 comprises 13 residues. V lost 3 bases, J lost 5 bases, and 8 bases lay in between. Per the germline V gene, CDR1 is MNHEY and CDR2 is SMNVEV (reference sequence).